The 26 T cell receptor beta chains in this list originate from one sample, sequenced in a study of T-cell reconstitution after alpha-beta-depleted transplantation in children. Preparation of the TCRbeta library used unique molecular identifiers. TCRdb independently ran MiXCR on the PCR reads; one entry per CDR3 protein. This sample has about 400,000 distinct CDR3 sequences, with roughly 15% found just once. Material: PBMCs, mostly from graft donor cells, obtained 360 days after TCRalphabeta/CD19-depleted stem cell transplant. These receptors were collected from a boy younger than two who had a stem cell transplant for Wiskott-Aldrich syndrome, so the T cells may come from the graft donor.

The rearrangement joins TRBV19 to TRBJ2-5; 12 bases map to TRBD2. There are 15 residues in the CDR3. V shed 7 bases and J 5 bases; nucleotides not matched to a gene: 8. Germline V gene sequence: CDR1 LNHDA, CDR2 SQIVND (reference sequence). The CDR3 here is CASTRTSGVGETQYF. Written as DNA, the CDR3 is TGTGCCAGTACTCGGACTAGCGGGGTCGGGGAGACCCAGTACTTC.

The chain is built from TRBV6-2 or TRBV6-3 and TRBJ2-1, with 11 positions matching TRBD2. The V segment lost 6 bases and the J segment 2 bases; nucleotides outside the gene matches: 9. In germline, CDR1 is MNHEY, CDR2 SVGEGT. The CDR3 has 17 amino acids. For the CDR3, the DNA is TGTGCCAGCAGCCAACAAGTAGCGGGAGGGCCCTACAATGAGCAGTTCTTC. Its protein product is CASSQQVAGGPYNEQFF.

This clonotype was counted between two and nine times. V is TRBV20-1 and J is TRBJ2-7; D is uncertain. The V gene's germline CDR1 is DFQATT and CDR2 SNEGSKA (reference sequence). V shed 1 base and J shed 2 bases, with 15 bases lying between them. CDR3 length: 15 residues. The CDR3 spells CSARVFNSLTYEQYF. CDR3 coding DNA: TGCAGTGCTAGAGTATTCAACAGCCTTACCTACGAGCAGTACTTC.

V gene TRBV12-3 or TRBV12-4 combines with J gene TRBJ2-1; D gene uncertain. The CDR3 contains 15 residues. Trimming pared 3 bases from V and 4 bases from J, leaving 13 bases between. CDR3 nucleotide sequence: TGTGCCAGCAGTTTTCCTGCGCGAATTTACAATGAGCAGTTCTTC. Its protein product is CASSFPARIYNEQFF.

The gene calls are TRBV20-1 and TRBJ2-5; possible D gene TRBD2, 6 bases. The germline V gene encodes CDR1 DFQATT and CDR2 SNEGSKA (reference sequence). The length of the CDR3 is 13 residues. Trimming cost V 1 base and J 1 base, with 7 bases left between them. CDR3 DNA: TGCAGTGCTAGAGTAGCGGTCCAAGAGACCCAGTACTTC. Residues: CSARVAVQETQYF.

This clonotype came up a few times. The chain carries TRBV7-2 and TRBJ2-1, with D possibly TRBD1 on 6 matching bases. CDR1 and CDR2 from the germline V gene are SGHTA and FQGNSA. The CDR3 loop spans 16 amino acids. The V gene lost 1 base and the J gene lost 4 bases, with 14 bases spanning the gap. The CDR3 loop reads CASSLDGTRVYNEQFF. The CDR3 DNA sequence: TGTGCCAGCAGCTTAGACGGGACAAGGGTTTACAATGAGCAGTTCTTC.

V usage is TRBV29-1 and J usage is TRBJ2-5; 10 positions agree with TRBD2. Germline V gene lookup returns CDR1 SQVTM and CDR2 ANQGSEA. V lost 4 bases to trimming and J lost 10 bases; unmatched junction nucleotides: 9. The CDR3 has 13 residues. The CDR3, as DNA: TGCAGCGTTGTTATAGCGGGGGGCTTTAGCCAGTACTTC. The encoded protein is CSVVIAGGFSQYF.

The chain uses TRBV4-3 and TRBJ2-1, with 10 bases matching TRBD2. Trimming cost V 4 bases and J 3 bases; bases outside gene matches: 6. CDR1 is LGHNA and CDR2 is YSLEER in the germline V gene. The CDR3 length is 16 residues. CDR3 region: CASSRKAGGDYNEQFF. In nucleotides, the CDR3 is TGCGCCAGCAGCCGGAAAGCGGGAGGGGACTACAATGAGCAGTTCTTC.

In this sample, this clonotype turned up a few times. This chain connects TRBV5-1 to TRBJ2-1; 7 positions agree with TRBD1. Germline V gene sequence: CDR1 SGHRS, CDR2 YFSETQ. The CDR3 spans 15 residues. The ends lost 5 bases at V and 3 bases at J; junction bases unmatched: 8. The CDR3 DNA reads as TGCGCCAGCAGACTAGAGGGACAGATCTACAATGAGCAGTTCTTC. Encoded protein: CASRLEGQIYNEQFF.

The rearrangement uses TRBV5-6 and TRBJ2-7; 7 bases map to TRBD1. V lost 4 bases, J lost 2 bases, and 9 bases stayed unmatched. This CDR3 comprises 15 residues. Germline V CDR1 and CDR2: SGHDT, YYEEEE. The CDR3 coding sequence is TGTGCCAGCAGCCTAAAAGGGGGCAGGACCTACGAGCAGTACTTC. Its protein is CASSLKGGRTYEQYF. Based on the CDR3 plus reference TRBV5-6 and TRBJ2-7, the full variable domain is DAGVTQSPTHLIKTRGQQVTLRCSPKSGHDTVSWYQQALGQGPQFIFQYYEEEERQRGNFPDRFSGHQFPNYSSELNVNALLLGDSALYLCASSLKGGRTYEQYFGPGTRLTVT.

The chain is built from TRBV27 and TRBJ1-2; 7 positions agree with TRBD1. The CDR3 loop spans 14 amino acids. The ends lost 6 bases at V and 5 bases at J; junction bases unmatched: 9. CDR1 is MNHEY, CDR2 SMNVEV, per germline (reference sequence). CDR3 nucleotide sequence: TGTGCCAGCAGGACTATATCAGGGGGTTATGGCTACACCTTC. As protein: CASRTISGGYGYTF.

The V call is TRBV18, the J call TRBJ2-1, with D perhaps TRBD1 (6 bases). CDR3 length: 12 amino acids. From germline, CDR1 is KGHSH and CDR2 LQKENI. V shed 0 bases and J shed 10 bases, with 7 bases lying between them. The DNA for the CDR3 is TGTGCCAGCTCACCACCCCAGGGGGAGCAGTTCTTC. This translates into CASSPPQGEQFF. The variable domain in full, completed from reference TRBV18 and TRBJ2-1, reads NAGVMQNPRHLVRRRGQEARLRCSPMKGHSHVYWYRQLPEEGLKFMVYLQKENIIDESGMPKERFSAEFPKEGPSILRIQQVVRGDSAAYFCASSPPQGEQFFGPGTRLTVL.

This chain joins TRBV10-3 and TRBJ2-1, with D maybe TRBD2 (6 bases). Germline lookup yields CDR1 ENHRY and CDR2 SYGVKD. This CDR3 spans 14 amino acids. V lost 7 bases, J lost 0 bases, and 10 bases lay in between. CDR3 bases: TGTGCCATCAACAAGGAGGGCTCCTACAATGAGCAGTTCTTC. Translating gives CAINKEGSYNEQFF.

DNA of the CDR3: TGTGCCAGTAGTATGAGACAGGGCAATGAGCAGTTCTTC. It specifies CASSMRQGNEQFF. The chain links TRBV19 to TRBJ2-1; 7 bases line up with TRBD1. J gave up 6 bases and V 3 bases, and 2 bases lay outside the gene matches. This CDR3 comprises 13 residues. Looked up from germline, CDR1 is LNHDA and CDR2 is SQIVND (reference sequence). The whole variable domain, filled in from reference TRBV19 and TRBJ2-1, reads DGGITQSPKYLFRKEGQNVTLSCEQNLNHDAMYWYRQDPGQGLRLIYYSQIVNDFQKGDIAEGYSVSREKKESFPLTVTSAQKNPTAFYLCASSMRQGNEQFFGPGTRLTVL.

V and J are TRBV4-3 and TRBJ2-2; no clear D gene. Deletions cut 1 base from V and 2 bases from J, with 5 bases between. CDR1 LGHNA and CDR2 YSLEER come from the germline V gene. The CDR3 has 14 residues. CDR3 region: CASSQGFNTGELFF. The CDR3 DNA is TGCGCCAGCAGCCAAGGGTTTAACACCGGGGAGCTGTTTTTT.

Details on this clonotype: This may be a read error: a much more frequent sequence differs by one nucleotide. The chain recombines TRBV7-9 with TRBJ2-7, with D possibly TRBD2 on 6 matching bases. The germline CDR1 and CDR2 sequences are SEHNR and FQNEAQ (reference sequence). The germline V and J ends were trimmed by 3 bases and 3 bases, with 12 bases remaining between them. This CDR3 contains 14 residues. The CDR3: CASSLGLANYEQYF. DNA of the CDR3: TGTGCCAGCAGCTTGGGTCTAGCGAACTACGAGCAGTACTTC.

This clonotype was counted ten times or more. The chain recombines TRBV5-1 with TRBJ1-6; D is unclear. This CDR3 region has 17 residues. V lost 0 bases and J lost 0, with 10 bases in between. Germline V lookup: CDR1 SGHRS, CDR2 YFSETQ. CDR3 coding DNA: TGCGCCAGCAGCTTGGAGAGGGTCAGCTCCTATAATTCACCCCTCCACTTT. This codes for CASSLERVSSYNSPLHF.

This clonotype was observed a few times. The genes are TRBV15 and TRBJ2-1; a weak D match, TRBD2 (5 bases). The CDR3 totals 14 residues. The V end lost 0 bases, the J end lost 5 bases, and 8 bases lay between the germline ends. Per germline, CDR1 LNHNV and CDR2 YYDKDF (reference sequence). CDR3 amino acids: CATSRDGRNNEQFF. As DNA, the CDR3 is TGTGCCACCAGCAGAGATGGGAGAAACAATGAGCAGTTCTTC. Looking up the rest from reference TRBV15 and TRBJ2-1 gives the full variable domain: DAMVIQNPRYQVTQFGKPVTLSCSQTLNHNVMYWYQQKSSQAPKLLFHYYDKDFNNEADTPDNFQSRRPNTSFCFLDIRSPGLGDTAMYLCATSRDGRNNEQFFGPGTRLTVL.

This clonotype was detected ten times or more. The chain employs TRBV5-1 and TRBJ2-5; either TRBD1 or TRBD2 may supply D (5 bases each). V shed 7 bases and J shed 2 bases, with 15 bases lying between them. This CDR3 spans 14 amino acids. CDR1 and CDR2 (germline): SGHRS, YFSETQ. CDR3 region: CASGIRDRQETQYF. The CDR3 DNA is TGCGCCAGCGGAATCCGGGACCGTCAAGAGACCCAGTACTTC.

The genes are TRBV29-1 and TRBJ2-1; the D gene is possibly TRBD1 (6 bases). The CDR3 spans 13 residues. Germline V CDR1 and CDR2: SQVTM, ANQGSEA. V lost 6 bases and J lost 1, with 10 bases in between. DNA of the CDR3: TGCAGCGTAAATGGACAGTCCTACAATGAGCAGTTCTTC. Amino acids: CSVNGQSYNEQFF.

CDR3 sequence: CASSLEGLSNSPLHF. CDR3 bases: TGCGCCAGCAGCTTGGAGGGCCTAAGTAATTCACCCCTCCACTTT. V and J are TRBV5-1 and TRBJ1-6; no reliable D call. This CDR3 is built from 15 residues. Trimming shortened V by 0 bases and J by 6 bases, and 10 bases separated the two germline ends. The germline CDR1 and CDR2 sequences are SGHRS and YFSETQ.

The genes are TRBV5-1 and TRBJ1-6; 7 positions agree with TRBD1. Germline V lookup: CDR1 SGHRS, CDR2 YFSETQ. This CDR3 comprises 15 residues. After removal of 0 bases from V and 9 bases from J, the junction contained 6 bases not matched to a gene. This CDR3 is CASSLEGQGGSPLHF. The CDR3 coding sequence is TGCGCCAGCAGCTTGGAAGGGCAGGGGGGTTCACCCCTCCACTTT.

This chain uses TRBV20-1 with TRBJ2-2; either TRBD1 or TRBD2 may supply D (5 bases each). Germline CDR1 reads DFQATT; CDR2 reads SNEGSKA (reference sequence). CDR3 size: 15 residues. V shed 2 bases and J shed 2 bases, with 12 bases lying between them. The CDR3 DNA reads TGCAGTGCTAGAAGGAGAGGGGTTAACACCGGGGAGCTGTTTTTT. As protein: CSARRRGVNTGELFF.

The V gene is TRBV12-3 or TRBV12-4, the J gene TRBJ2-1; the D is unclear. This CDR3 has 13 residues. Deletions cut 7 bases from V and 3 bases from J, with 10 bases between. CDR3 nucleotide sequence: TGTGCCAGCAAAGACGGGTTCTACAATGAGCAGTTCTTC. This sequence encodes CASKDGFYNEQFF.

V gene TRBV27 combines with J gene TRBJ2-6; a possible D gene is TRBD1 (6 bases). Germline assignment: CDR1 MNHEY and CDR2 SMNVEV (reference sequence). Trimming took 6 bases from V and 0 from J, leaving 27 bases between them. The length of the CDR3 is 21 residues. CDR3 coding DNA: TGTGCCAGCAGCCGTTTGCGGTGGGGGCCCGCGGGTGACTCTGGGGCCAACGTCCTGACTTTC. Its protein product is CASSRLRWGPAGDSGANVLTF.

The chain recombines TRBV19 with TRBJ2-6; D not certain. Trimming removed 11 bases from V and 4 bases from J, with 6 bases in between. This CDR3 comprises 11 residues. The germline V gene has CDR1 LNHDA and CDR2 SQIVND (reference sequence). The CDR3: CASAGANVLTF. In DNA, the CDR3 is TGTGCCTCGGCCGGGGCCAACGTCCTGACTTTC. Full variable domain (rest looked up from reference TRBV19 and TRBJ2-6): DGGITQSPKYLFRKEGQNVTLSCEQNLNHDAMYWYRQDPGQGLRLIYYSQIVNDFQKGDIAEGYSVSREKKESFPLTVTSAQKNPTAFYLCASAGANVLTFGAGSRLTVL.